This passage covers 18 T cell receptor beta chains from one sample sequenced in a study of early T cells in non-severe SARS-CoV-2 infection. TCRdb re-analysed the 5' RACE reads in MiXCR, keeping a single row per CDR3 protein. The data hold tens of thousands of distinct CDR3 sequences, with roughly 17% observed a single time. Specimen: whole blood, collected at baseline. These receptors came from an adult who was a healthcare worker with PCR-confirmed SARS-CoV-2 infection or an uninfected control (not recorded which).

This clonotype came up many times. The CDR3 reads CASSSNTEAFF. The DNA for the CDR3 is TGTGCCAGCAGTTCTAACACTGAAGCTTTCTTT. V and J are TRBV12-3 or TRBV12-4 and TRBJ1-1; D unclear. The CDR3 is 11 residues long. V gave up 4 bases and J gave up 2 bases, with 2 bases separating them.

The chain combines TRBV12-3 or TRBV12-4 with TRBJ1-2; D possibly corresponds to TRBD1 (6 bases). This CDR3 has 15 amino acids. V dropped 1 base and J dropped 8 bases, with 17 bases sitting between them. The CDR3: CASSLGPGASRGYTF. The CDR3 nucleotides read TGTGCCAGCAGTTTAGGTCCAGGGGCCTCTAGAGGCTACACCTTC.

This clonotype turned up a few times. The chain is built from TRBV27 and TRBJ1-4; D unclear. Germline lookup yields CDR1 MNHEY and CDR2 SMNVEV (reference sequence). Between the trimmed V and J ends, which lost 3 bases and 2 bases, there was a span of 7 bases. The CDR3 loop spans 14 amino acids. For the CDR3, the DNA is TGTGCCAGCAGTTTCGGCTGGACTAATGAAAAACTGTTTTTT. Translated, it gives CASSFGWTNEKLFF. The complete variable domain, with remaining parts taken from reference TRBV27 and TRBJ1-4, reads EAQVTQNPRYLITVTGKKLTVTCSQNMNHEYMSWYRQDPGLGLRQIYYSMNVEVTDKGDVPEGYKVSRKEKRNFPLILESPSPNQTSLYFCASSFGWTNEKLFFGSGTQLSVL.

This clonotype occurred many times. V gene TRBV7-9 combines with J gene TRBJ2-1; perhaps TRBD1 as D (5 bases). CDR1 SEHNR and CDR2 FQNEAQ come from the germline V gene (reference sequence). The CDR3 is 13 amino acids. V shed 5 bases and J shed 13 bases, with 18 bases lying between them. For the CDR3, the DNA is TGTGCCAGCAGCCCCGATCTCAGACAGCACCAGTTCTTC. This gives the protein CASSPDLRQHQFF.

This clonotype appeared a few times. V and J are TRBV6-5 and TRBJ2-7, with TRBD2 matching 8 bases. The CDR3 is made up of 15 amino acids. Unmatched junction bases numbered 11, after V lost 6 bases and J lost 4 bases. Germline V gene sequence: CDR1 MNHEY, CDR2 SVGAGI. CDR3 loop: CASSPGLASQYEQYF. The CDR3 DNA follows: TGTGCCAGCAGCCCCGGACTAGCAAGTCAATACGAGCAGTACTTC.

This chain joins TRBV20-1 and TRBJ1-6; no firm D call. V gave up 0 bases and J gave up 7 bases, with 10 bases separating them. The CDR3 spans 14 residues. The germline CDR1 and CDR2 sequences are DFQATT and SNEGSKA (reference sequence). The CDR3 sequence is CSARDWQINSPLHF. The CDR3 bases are TGCAGTGCTAGAGATTGGCAGATAAATTCACCCCTCCACTTT.

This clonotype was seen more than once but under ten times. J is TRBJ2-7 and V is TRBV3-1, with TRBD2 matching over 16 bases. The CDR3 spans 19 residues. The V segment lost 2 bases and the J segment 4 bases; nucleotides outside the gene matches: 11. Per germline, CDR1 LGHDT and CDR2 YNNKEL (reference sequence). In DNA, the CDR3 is TGTGCCAGCAGCCAACTCAGAACCGGGACTAGCGGGAGGGCTTACGAGCAGTACTTC. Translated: CASSQLRTGTSGRAYEQYF.

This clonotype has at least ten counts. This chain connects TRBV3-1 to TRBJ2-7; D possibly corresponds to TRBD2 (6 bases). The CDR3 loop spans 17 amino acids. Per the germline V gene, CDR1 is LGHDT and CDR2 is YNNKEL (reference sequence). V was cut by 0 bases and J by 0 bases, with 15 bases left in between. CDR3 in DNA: TGTGCCAGCAGCCAAGACGACATAGCGGCCGGCTCCTACGAGCAGTACTTC. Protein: CASSQDDIAAGSYEQYF.

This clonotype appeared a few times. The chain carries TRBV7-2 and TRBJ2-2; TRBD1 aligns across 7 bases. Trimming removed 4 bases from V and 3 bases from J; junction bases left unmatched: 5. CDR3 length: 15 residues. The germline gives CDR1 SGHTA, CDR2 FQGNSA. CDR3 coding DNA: TGTGCCAGCAGCTCCCAGGGACAGTACACCGGGGAGCTGTTTTTT. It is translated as CASSSQGQYTGELFF.

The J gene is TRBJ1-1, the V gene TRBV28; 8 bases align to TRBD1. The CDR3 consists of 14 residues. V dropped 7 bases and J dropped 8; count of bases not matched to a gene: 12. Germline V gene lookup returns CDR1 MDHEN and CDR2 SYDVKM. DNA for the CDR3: TGTGCCAGCAACCGACAGGGGCCGCGGCCAGAAGCTTTCTTT. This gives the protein CASNRQGPRPEAFF.

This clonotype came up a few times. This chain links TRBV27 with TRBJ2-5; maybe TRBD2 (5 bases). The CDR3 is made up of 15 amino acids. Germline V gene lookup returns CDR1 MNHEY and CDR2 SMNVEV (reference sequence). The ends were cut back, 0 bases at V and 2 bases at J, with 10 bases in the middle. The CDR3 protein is CASSLSWTRQETQYF. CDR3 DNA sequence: TGTGCCAGCAGTTTATCTTGGACTCGACAAGAGACCCAGTACTTC.

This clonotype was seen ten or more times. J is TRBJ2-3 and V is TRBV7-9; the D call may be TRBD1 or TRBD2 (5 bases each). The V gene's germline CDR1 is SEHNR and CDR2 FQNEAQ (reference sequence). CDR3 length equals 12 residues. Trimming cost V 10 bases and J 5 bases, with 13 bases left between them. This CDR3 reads CAIGGREDTQYF. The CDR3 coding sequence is TGTGCCATTGGGGGACGTGAAGATACGCAGTATTTT.

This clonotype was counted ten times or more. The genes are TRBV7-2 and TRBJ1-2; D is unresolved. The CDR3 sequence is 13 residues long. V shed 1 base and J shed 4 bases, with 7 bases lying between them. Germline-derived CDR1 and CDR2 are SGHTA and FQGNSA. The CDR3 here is CASSLGVGYGYTF. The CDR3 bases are TGTGCCAGCAGCTTAGGGGTCGGCTATGGCTACACCTTC. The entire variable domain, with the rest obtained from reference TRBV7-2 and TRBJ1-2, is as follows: GAGVSQSPSNKVTEKGKDVELRCDPISGHTALYWYRQSLGQGLEFLIYFQGNSAPDKSGLPSDRFSAERTGGSVSTLTIQRTQQEDSAVYLCASSLGVGYGYTFGSGTRLTVV.

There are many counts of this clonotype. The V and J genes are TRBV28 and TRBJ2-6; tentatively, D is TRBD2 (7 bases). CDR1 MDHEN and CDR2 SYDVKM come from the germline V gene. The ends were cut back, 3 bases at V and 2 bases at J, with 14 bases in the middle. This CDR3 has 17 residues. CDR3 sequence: CASSFGRGGTGANVLTF. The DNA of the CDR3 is TGTGCCAGCAGTTTCGGCAGGGGAGGGACTGGGGCCAACGTCCTGACTTTC.

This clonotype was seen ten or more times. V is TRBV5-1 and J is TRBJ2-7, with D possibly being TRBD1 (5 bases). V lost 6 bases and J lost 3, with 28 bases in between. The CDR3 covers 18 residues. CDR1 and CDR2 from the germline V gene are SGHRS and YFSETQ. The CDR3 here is CASNIRQPSYTDFYEQYF. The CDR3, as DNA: TGCGCCAGCAACATTAGACAGCCCAGTTATACCGATTTCTACGAGCAGTACTTC.

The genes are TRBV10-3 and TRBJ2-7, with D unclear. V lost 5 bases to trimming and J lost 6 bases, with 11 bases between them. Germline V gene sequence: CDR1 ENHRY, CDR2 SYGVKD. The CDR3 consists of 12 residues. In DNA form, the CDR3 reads TGTGCCATCAGTATGGACCCTCGCGAGCAGTACTTC. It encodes CAISMDPREQYF.

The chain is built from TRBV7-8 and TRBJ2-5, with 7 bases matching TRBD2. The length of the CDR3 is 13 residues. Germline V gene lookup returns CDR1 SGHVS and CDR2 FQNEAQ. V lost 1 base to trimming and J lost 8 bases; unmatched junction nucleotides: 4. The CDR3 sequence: CASSLVGEGTQYF. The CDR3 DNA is TGTGCCAGCAGCTTAGTTGGGGAGGGAACCCAGTACTTC.

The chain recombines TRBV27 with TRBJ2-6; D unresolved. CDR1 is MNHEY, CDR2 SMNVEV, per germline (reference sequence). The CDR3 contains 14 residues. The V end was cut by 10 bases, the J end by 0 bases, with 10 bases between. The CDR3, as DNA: TGTGCCACCTGGCCTTTCTCTGGGGCCAACGTCCTGACTTTC. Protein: CATWPFSGANVLTF.